A single sample gave rise to the 27 T cell receptor beta chains below, sequenced in a study of T cell responses to AZD1222 COVID-19 vaccine. Measured with immunoSEQ multiplex PCR; TCRdb has only the in-frame clones, and not every one. The sample consists of about 160,000 clones, 85% to 90% of them appearing once. The sample was peripheral blood, taken on day 0 of AZD1222 vaccination. Receptors were obtained from an adult in good health.

The V gene is TRBV10-3, the J gene TRBJ2-1; 9 bases line up with TRBD1. V was clipped by 6 bases and J by 0 bases; unmatched bases: 3. Germline CDR1 reads ENHRY; CDR2 reads SYGVKD. The CDR3 length is 15 residues. As DNA, the CDR3 is TGTGCCATCAGCGGACAGGGGAACTCCTACAATGAGCAGTTCTTC. Translation: CAISGQGNSYNEQFF.

The chain has TRBV27 and TRBJ2-2; 8 nucleotides line up with TRBD1. J lost 1 base, V lost 5 bases, and 3 bases had no gene match. Germline CDR1 and CDR2: MNHEY and SMNVEV (reference sequence). CDR3 size: 15 residues. The CDR3 protein is CASSADRVNTGELFF. CDR3 coding DNA: TGTGCCAGCAGTGCGGACAGGGTGAACACCGGGGAGCTGTTTTTT.

The chain is built from TRBV28 and TRBJ2-3; 8 nucleotides agree with TRBD2. The CDR3 consists of 14 residues. With V trimmed by 6 bases and J by 2 bases, 4 bases remained unmatched. CDR1 and CDR2 (germline): MDHEN, SYDVKM. CDR3 amino acids: CASRRGGDTDTQYF. CDR3 bases: TGTGCCAGCAGACGGGGGGGTGACACAGATACGCAGTATTTT.

The chain links TRBV5-4 to TRBJ1-4; D is possibly TRBD1 (5 bases). V lost 0 bases, J lost 11 bases, and 11 bases lay in between. The germline CDR1 and CDR2 sequences are SGHNT and YYREEE (reference sequence). This CDR3 is built from 13 residues. In DNA form, the CDR3 reads TGTGCCAGCAGCTTGGCCTCTCGACAGAAACTGTTTTTT. It specifies CASSLASRQKLFF.

The chain combines TRBV7-2 with TRBJ2-1; no clear D gene. The germline V gene has CDR1 SGHTA and CDR2 FQGNSA. The CDR3 contains 13 residues. V lost 5 bases and J 4 bases, leaving 9 bases between the germline ends. CDR3 in DNA: TGTGCCAGCAGCCTTGGGAATTACAATGAGCAGTTCTTC. This sequence encodes CASSLGNYNEQFF.

The chain is built from TRBV23-1 and TRBJ2-3; D remains ambiguous. TRBV23-1 is an open reading frame, and its role is uncertain. Trimming took off 7 bases at V and 6 bases at J, with 5 bases between the two ends. The CDR3 spans 10 residues. CDR3 DNA: TGCGCCAGCAAGAGGGATACGCAGTATTTT. Translating gives CASKRDTQYF.

The V and J genes are TRBV24-1 and TRBJ1-2; tentatively, D is TRBD1 (5 bases). CDR3 length equals 16 residues. V was clipped by 6 bases and J by 3 bases, with 19 bases between them. Germline lookup yields CDR1 KGHDR and CDR2 SFDVKD. CDR3 in amino acids: CATSFAFRRGDYGYTF. Written as DNA, the CDR3 is TGTGCCACCAGTTTCGCCTTCAGGCGGGGGGACTATGGCTACACCTTC.

The V and J genes are TRBV18 and TRBJ2-4; the match to TRBD1 covers 8 bases. This CDR3 comprises 14 residues. Germline values: CDR1 KGHSH, CDR2 LQKENI. V lost 2 bases, J lost 8 bases, and 5 bases stayed unmatched. The chain's CDR3 is CASSPGTGRDIQYF. The DNA of the CDR3 is TGTGCCAGCTCACCAGGGACAGGCCGGGACATTCAGTACTTC.

The V and J genes are TRBV3-1 (or the pseudogene TRBV3-2) and TRBJ1-1, with a tentative D call TRBD1 (6 bases). The CDR3 length is 15 residues. V lost 1 base and J 10 bases, leaving 19 bases between the germline ends. Germline V gives CDR1 LGHDT, CDR2 YNNKEL (reference sequence). DNA of the CDR3: TGTGCCAGCAGCCAAGGCCATGGGGGCGAGGATGGAGCTTTCTTT. Its protein is CASSQGHGGEDGAFF.

The chain combines TRBV28 with TRBJ1-2, with D hard to call. CDR3 length equals 10 residues. Germline V gene lookup returns CDR1 MDHEN and CDR2 SYDVKM. Deletions cut 8 bases from V and 8 bases from J, with 9 bases between. For the CDR3, the DNA is TGTGCCAGCGGCTCATGGGGCTACACCTTC. Residues: CASGSWGYTF.

This clone was seen just once. This rearrangement joins TRBV5-1 to TRBJ1-1; 9 nucleotides align to TRBD1. The V segment lost 4 bases and the J segment 5 bases; nucleotides outside the gene matches: 9. The CDR3 contains 15 residues. Germline CDR1 and CDR2: SGHRS and YFSETQ. CDR3 sequence: CASSVTGGKGTEAFF. CDR3 coding DNA: TGCGCCAGCAGCGTGACAGGGGGAAAAGGGACTGAAGCTTTCTTT. The variable domain in full, completed from reference TRBV5-1 and TRBJ1-1, reads KAGVTQTPRYLIKTRGQQVTLSCSPISGHRSVSWYQQTPGQGLQFLFEYFSETQRNKGNFPGRFSGRQFSNSRSEMNVSTLELGDSALYLCASSVTGGKGTEAFFGQGTRLTVV.

The rearrangement links TRBV28 to TRBJ1-5; 8 positions agree with TRBD1. Unmatched junction bases numbered 9, after V lost 4 bases and J lost 7 bases. The CDR3 extends over 15 amino acids. In germline, CDR1 is MDHEN, CDR2 SYDVKM. The DNA for the CDR3 is TGTGCCAGCAGTTCATCCGGGACAGGTGGCCAGCCCCAGCATTTT. This translates into CASSSSGTGGQPQHF.

This chain joins TRBV18 and TRBJ1-4; D gene unclear. The V end was cut by 3 bases, the J end by 8 bases, with 10 bases between. CDR3 length equals 13 residues. The germline V gene has CDR1 KGHSH and CDR2 LQKENI. The CDR3 reads CASSPLDGEKLFF. DNA for the CDR3: TGTGCCAGCTCACCTCTGGACGGGGAAAAACTGTTTTTT. The full variable domain, its missing parts supplied by reference TRBV18 and TRBJ1-4, is NAGVMQNPRHLVRRRGQEARLRCSPMKGHSHVYWYRQLPEEGLKFMVYLQKENIIDESGMPKERFSAEFPKEGPSILRIQQVVRGDSAAYFCASSPLDGEKLFFGSGTQLSVL.

The rearrangement links TRBV2 to TRBJ2-7; TRBD1 matches 10 bases. The germline gives CDR1 SNHLY, CDR2 FYNNEI. The CDR3 sequence is 14 residues long. With 3 bases clipped from V and 4 bases from J, the junction kept 3 bases outside the gene matches. The CDR3 reads CASSETGGTYEQYF. CDR3 bases: TGTGCCAGCAGTGAGACAGGGGGCACGTACGAGCAGTACTTC.

The chain carries TRBV10-1 and TRBJ1-1; the D is unclear. This CDR3 contains 10 residues. Germline CDR1 reads WNHNN; CDR2 reads SYGVQD (reference sequence). V lost 8 bases to trimming and J lost 0 bases, with 1 base between them. The CDR3 spells CASLNTEAFF. CDR3 nucleotide sequence: TGCGCCAGCCTGAACACTGAAGCTTTCTTT.

The rearrangement links TRBV27 to TRBJ2-2; 8 bases align to TRBD2. This CDR3 contains 16 residues. Trimming took 0 bases from V and 7 from J; bases not matched to a gene: 7. Germline V gene data show CDR1 as MNHEY and CDR2 as SMNVEV (reference sequence). This chain's CDR3 is CASSLSTGRAIGELFF. The CDR3 region has the DNA TGTGCCAGCAGTTTATCGACCGGGAGGGCCATCGGGGAGCTGTTTTTT.

The count of this clone is one. The V gene is TRBV9, the J gene TRBJ1-6, with 7 bases that match TRBD1. Germline assignment: CDR1 SGDLS and CDR2 YYNGEE. V lost 4 bases and J lost 6; bases outside the gene matches: 13. This CDR3 region has 17 residues. CDR3 coding DNA: TGTGCCAGCAGCATCCAGTCGACAGGGCTCACTAATTCACCCCTCCACTTT. This encodes CASSIQSTGLTNSPLHF.

The chain has TRBV19 and TRBJ1-2, with TRBD1 as a possible D gene (6 bases). Trimming pared 3 bases from V and 6 bases from J, leaving 11 bases between. CDR3 length: 13 amino acids. CDR1 and CDR2 from the germline V gene are LNHDA and SQIVND (reference sequence). The CDR3 region has the DNA TGTGCCAGTAGTATCTCACAGGGTCATGGCTACACCTTC. Protein sequence: CASSISQGHGYTF.

V gene TRBV6-1 combines with J gene TRBJ2-7; D possibly corresponds to TRBD2 (5 bases). CDR3 length: 15 residues. From germline, CDR1 is MNHNS and CDR2 SASEGT. The V end lost 2 bases, the J end lost 0 bases, and 11 bases lay between the germline ends. The CDR3 DNA follows: TGTGCCAGCAGTGAATCGGGGTCAGCCTCCTACGAGCAGTACTTC. The encoded protein is CASSESGSASYEQYF.

This chain links TRBV4-1 with TRBJ1-1; D is uncertain. Trimming took 0 bases from V and 1 from J, leaving 12 bases between them. CDR1 and CDR2 (germline): MGHRA, YSYEKL. This CDR3 has 16 residues. For the CDR3, the DNA is TGCGCCAGCAGCCAAGACCCCGCCGTCAGGAACACTGAAGCTTTCTTT. Amino acid sequence: CASSQDPAVRNTEAFF.

The CDR3 sequence is CASSVTSTDTQYF. CDR3 nucleotides: TGTGCCAGCTCAGTAACTAGCACAGATACGCAGTATTTT. The chain has TRBV18 and TRBJ2-3; D gene ambiguous. V lost 5 bases and J 0 bases, leaving 6 bases between the germline ends. Germline-derived CDR1 and CDR2 are KGHSH and LQKENI. This CDR3 has 13 residues.

This clone was counted a few times. The rearrangement uses TRBV7-9 and TRBJ2-7; 7 bases line up with TRBD1. The ends lost 4 bases at V and 4 bases at J; junction bases unmatched: 7. CDR1 SEHNR and CDR2 FQNEAQ come from the germline V gene (reference sequence). CDR3 size: 14 residues. The CDR3 is CASSSNRQGYEQYF. The DNA of the CDR3 is TGTGCCAGCAGCTCAAACCGACAGGGTTACGAGCAGTACTTC. Drawing the rest from reference TRBV7-9 and TRBJ2-7, the complete variable domain is DTGVSQNPRHKITKRGQNVTFRCDPISEHNRLYWYRQTLGQGPEFLTYFQNEAQLEKSRLLSDRFSAERPKGSFSTLEIQRTEQGDSAMYLCASSSNRQGYEQYFGPGTRLTVT.

This sequence joins TRBV28 and TRBJ1-3, with a tentative D call TRBD1 (5 bases). V lost 6 bases, J lost 8 bases, and 23 bases lay in between. The CDR3 is 16 residues long. Germline CDR1 and CDR2: MDHEN and SYDVKM. CDR3 sequence reads: CASRGQGLSTRDTIYF. For the CDR3, the DNA is TGTGCCAGCAGAGGGCAGGGTTTATCGACGAGAGACACCATATATTTT.

The chain employs TRBV7-2 and TRBJ2-5; TRBD1 might be the D (5 bases). CDR1 is SGHTA and CDR2 is FQGNSA in the germline V gene. V was shortened by 6 bases and J by 5 bases, with 13 bases between the two germline ends. The CDR3 extends over 13 amino acids. Here the CDR3 reads CASRSSGWETQYF. CDR3 nucleotides: TGTGCCAGCAGGTCCTCAGGGTGGGAGACCCAGTACTTC.

J is TRBJ2-1 and V is TRBV7-3, with a possible D match to TRBD1 (6 bases). The CDR3 is 15 residues long. The V end lost 4 bases, the J end lost 0 bases, and 10 bases lay between the germline ends. Germline CDR1 reads SGHTA; CDR2 reads FQGTGA. CDR3 residues: CASSSSGASYNEQFF. The CDR3 DNA reads TGTGCCAGCAGCTCCTCAGGGGCCTCCTACAATGAGCAGTTCTTC.

The rearrangement joins TRBV6-6 to TRBJ1-1; D gene ambiguous. V dropped 5 bases and J dropped 0 bases, with 13 bases sitting between them. This CDR3 spans 15 amino acids. Germline V gene lookup returns CDR1 MNHNY and CDR2 SVGAGI (reference sequence). The CDR3 coding sequence is TGTGCCAGCAGTGGTCCTAACACCCTGAACACTGAAGCTTTCTTT. It codes for CASSGPNTLNTEAFF.

The chain is built from TRBV5-6 and TRBJ2-7; D is undetermined. This CDR3 comprises 12 residues. V lost 1 base and J lost 6, with 8 bases in between. Germline V gene lookup returns CDR1 SGHDT and CDR2 YYEEEE. The CDR3 reads CASSLKGVEQYF. CDR3 coding DNA: TGTGCCAGCAGCTTGAAAGGTGTCGAGCAGTACTTC.